What follows are 32 T cell receptor beta chains derived from one specimen sequenced in a study of blood T cell repertoires in COVID-19 (dated by TCRdb to the early 2020s). Receptors were amplified or captured by the immunoSEQ multiplex PCR assay. Entries here come from immuneACCESS through TCRdb and include only in-frame sequences with V and J called. Some clones fail to appear in such tables; in the studies checked, an unresolved V gene covers under half of the shortfall, and the cause of the remainder is unknown. Recorded for this sample are roughly 520,000 clones; over 75% of them occurred a single time. 1.8% of the sample is held by the ten biggest clonotypes. The specimen sequenced was PBMCs or T cells enriched from blood (not recorded which). Every receptor here comes from a woman in her forties who had recovered from COVID-19.

Written as DNA, the CDR3 is TGTGCCAGCAGTTACTCGCCCTCAGGGGTCTCACACTACGAGCAGTACTTC. Encoded protein: CASSYSPSGVSHYEQYF. The chain has TRBV6-2 or TRBV6-3 and TRBJ2-7; D perhaps matches TRBD1 (6 bases). The CDR3 has 17 residues. Deletions cut 0 bases from V and 3 bases from J, with 18 bases between. Germline V gene sequence: CDR1 MNHEY, CDR2 SVGEGT.

The rearrangement uses TRBV12-5 and TRBJ1-5; 7 bases line up with TRBD1. The V gene end was trimmed by 1 base and the J gene end by 1 base; junction bases not matched to a gene: 1. This CDR3 spans 15 amino acids. Germline-derived CDR1 and CDR2 are LGHNT and FRNRAP. The CDR3 DNA follows: TGTGCTAGTGGTTTGGACAGGGGAAGCAATCAGCCCCAGCATTTT. Its protein is CASGLDRGSNQPQHF.

V usage is TRBV27 and J usage is TRBJ1-4, with unresolved D. Trimming removed 2 bases at V and 5 bases at J, with 12 bases between. Looked up from germline, CDR1 is MNHEY and CDR2 is SMNVEV (reference sequence). The CDR3 extends over 15 amino acids. CDR3 DNA sequence: TGTGCCAGCAGTTTACAAGGGAGGCGAAATGAAAAACTGTTTTTT. This translates into CASSLQGRRNEKLFF.

V usage is TRBV7-6 and J usage is TRBJ1-4; a weak D match, TRBD1 (6 bases). The CDR3 length is 16 residues. V gave up 5 bases and J gave up 3 bases, with 16 bases separating them. In germline, CDR1 is SGHVS, CDR2 FNYEAQ. This CDR3 reads CASSLERGQPNEKLFF. CDR3 bases: TGTGCCAGCAGCCTCGAGCGAGGACAGCCTAATGAAAAACTGTTTTTT.

V usage is TRBV4-3 and J usage is TRBJ1-1; no reliable D call. With 2 bases removed from V and 0 bases from J, the gap between germline ends came to 16 bases. Germline lookup yields CDR1 LGHNA and CDR2 YSLEER. This CDR3 has 17 amino acids. CDR3 in DNA: TGCGCCAGCAGCCAACCCCTGGGAGTTGGGGTGAACACTGAAGCTTTCTTT. Translating it yields CASSQPLGVGVNTEAFF.

The genes are TRBV7-2 and TRBJ2-5, with 9 bases identical to TRBD1. The ends lost 0 bases at V and 5 bases at J; junction bases unmatched: 7. Germline CDR1 SGHTA, CDR2 FQGNSA. The CDR3 sequence is 16 residues long. The DNA of the CDR3 is TGTGCCAGCAGCTTAGCCCCGGGACAGGGTCGGGAGACCCAGTACTTC. Protein: CASSLAPGQGRETQYF.

This chain joins TRBV12-3 or TRBV12-4 and TRBJ1-6; 7 bases are a match to TRBD1. The CDR3 length is 13 residues. J gave up 14 bases and V 5 bases, and 9 bases lay outside the gene matches. The CDR3 protein is CASSPRLGGSLHF. The CDR3 DNA reads TGTGCCAGCAGTCCCCGTTTAGGGGGCTCCCTCCACTTT.

J is TRBJ1-1 and V is TRBV30; tentatively, D is TRBD1 (6 bases). Trimming left V 0 bases short and J 3 bases short, with 11 bases between. Germline-derived CDR1 and CDR2 are GTSNPN and SVGIG (reference sequence). The CDR3 covers 14 residues. CDR3 region: CAWSVLNRDTEAFF. Written as DNA, the CDR3 is TGTGCCTGGAGTGTACTGAACAGGGACACTGAAGCTTTCTTT.

In its sample, this clone was seen a few times. J is TRBJ2-5 and V is TRBV7-2; D possibly corresponds to TRBD2 (6 bases). CDR1 is SGHTA, CDR2 FQGNSA, per germline. Between the trimmed V and J ends, which lost 2 bases and 7 bases, there was a span of 11 bases. CDR3 size: 13 residues. The CDR3 region has the DNA TGTGCCAGCAGCTTATTGGAAGCGGGGACCCAGTACTTC. It yields the protein CASSLLEAGTQYF.

This clone was counted a single time. V and J are TRBV3-1 (or the pseudogene TRBV3-2) and TRBJ2-1; tentative D call: TRBD2 (5 bases). Germline loops: CDR1 LGHDT, CDR2 YNNKEL (reference sequence). The CDR3 contains 15 residues. V lost 1 base and J 9 bases, leaving 16 bases between the germline ends. CDR3 amino acids: CASSQGLPPGSEQFF. CDR3 coding DNA: TGTGCCAGCAGCCAAGGCCTACCACCGGGGAGTGAGCAGTTCTTC.

The V gene is TRBV6-2 or TRBV6-3, the J gene TRBJ2-1; 7 bases agree with TRBD2. CDR1 is MNHEY and CDR2 is SVGEGT in the germline V gene. V gave up 5 bases and J gave up 4 bases; unmatched junction bases: 11. There are 16 residues in the CDR3. In DNA form, the CDR3 reads TGTGCCAGCAGTGCCCGACTGACTAGCCTTTACAATGAGCAGTTCTTC. Its translation is CASSARLTSLYNEQFF.

The J gene is TRBJ1-1, the V gene TRBV9; TRBD1 matches 7 bases. The CDR3 covers 14 residues. CDR1 is SGDLS, CDR2 YYNGEE, per germline. V dropped 4 bases and J dropped 5; count of bases not matched to a gene: 8. In DNA form, the CDR3 reads TGTGCCAGCAGCCTGCGACAGGGCGTGACTGAAGCTTTCTTT. Its translation: CASSLRQGVTEAFF.

The chain has TRBV20-1 and TRBJ2-2, with TRBD1 as a possible D gene (5 bases). V was clipped by 3 bases and J by 2 bases, with 16 bases between them. CDR1 and CDR2 (germline): DFQATT, SNEGSKA (reference sequence). CDR3 length: 16 residues. As DNA, the CDR3 is TGCAGTGCTAGTACGTTGCGGACATTTAACACCGGGGAGCTGTTTTTT. Protein product: CSASTLRTFNTGELFF.

The rearrangement links TRBV28 to TRBJ1-2, with no clear D. V was cut by 7 bases and J by 8 bases, with 20 bases left in between. Per germline, CDR1 MDHEN and CDR2 SYDVKM. CDR3 length: 14 residues. The CDR3 is CASTTGGYPGGYTF. CDR3 DNA sequence: TGTGCCAGCACCACGGGTGGCTACCCGGGGGGCTACACCTTC.

The CDR3 loop reads CASSQDRQGGRYGYTF. CDR3 sequence (DNA): TGTGCCAGCAGCCAAGATCGACAGGGAGGTCGGTATGGCTACACCTTC. The chain couples TRBV3-1 (or the pseudogene TRBV3-2) to TRBJ1-2; 7 bases line up with TRBD1. The CDR3 covers 16 residues. V lost 0 bases to trimming and J lost 5 bases; unmatched junction nucleotides: 9. Germline assignment: CDR1 LGHDT and CDR2 YNNKEL (reference sequence).

The chain employs TRBV5-4 and TRBJ2-1; D gene unclear. The V and J ends lost 4 bases and 4 bases respectively, with 12 bases between them. Looked up from germline, CDR1 is SGHNT and CDR2 is YYREEE (reference sequence). The length of the CDR3 is 14 residues. The CDR3 bases are TGTGCCAGCAGCCCCACCCGCTATTACAATGAGCAGTTCTTC. Protein: CASSPTRYYNEQFF.

This clone was seen once. The CDR3 sequence is CASSYSESGKLFF. In nucleotides, the CDR3 is TGTGCCAGCAGTTACTCTGAATCAGGAAAACTGTTTTTT. The chain couples TRBV6-5 to TRBJ1-4; D unresolved. The CDR3 is made up of 13 amino acids. CDR1 is MNHEY, CDR2 SVGAGI, per germline. The germline V and J ends were trimmed by 0 bases and 10 bases, with 9 bases remaining between them.

CDR3 residues: CASSRPPRANGYTF. The DNA for the CDR3 is TGTGCCAGCTCCCGCCCCCCCAGGGCGAATGGCTACACCTTC. The chain combines TRBV18 with TRBJ1-2; maybe TRBD1 (5 bases). V was shortened by 6 bases and J by 6 bases, with 17 bases between the two germline ends. The germline gives CDR1 KGHSH, CDR2 LQKENI. The CDR3 loop spans 14 amino acids.

The V and J genes are TRBV9 and TRBJ1-3, with D unclear. Germline loops: CDR1 SGDLS, CDR2 YYNGEE. The V end lost 3 bases, the J end lost 0 bases, and 16 bases lay between the germline ends. The CDR3 consists of 17 residues. CDR3 residues: CASSEDGRRLSGNTIYF. The CDR3 DNA sequence: TGTGCCAGCAGCGAAGACGGCCGGAGACTCTCTGGAAACACCATATATTTT.

The chain has TRBV6-5 and TRBJ2-3; D is undetermined. This CDR3 is 12 amino acids long. The V gene's germline CDR1 is MNHEY and CDR2 SVGAGI. With 5 bases removed from V and 6 bases from J, the gap between germline ends came to 9 bases. In DNA, the CDR3 is TGTGCCAGCAGTCCGGGTTCGGATACGCAGTATTTT. Its translation: CASSPGSDTQYF.

This sequence joins TRBV25-1 and TRBJ2-1; 11 positions agree with TRBD2. This CDR3 has 16 residues. Germline loops: CDR1 MGHDK, CDR2 SYGVNS. With V trimmed by 3 bases and J by 8 bases, 9 bases remained unmatched. As DNA, the CDR3 is TGTGCCAGCAGTGACCCTACTAGCGGGAGTACCCATGAGCAGTTCTTC. Translation gives CASSDPTSGSTHEQFF.

The chain couples TRBV21-1 to TRBJ2-3; no DNA check was done on the table's D call, TRBD1. TRBV21-1 is noted as a pseudogene. The CDR3 has 19 residues. The chain's CDR3 is CASSKGDRLRPLCTDTQYF. The DNA for the CDR3 is TGTGCCAGCAGCAAGGGGGACAGGCTCCGTCCGCTTTGCACAGATACGCAGTATTTT.

The chain couples TRBV7-8 to TRBJ2-7, with 11 bases that match TRBD2. This CDR3 is built from 16 residues. The germline gives CDR1 SGHVS, CDR2 FQNEAQ. V shed 1 base, J shed 4 bases, and the junction held 6 bases outside the gene matches. The DNA of the CDR3 is TGTGCCAGCAGCTTAGGGACACTAGCGGGGGTTTACGAGCAGTACTTC. Residues: CASSLGTLAGVYEQYF. The entire variable domain, with the rest obtained from reference TRBV7-8 and TRBJ2-7, is as follows: GAGVSQSPRYKVAKRGQDVALRCDPISGHVSLFWYQQALGQGPEFLTYFQNEAQLDKSGLPSDRFFAERPEGSVSTLKIQRTQQEDSAVYLCASSLGTLAGVYEQYFGPGTRLTVT.

V and J are TRBV6-4 and TRBJ2-3; TRBD1 agrees at 9 bases. This CDR3 is built from 15 residues. The germline V gene has CDR1 MRHNA and CDR2 SNTAGT. V shed 6 bases and J 1 base; nucleotides not matched to a gene: 5. In DNA form, the CDR3 reads TGTGCCAGCAGCACGGACAGGGGAGGCACAGATACGCAGTATTTT. Its translation: CASSTDRGGTDTQYF.

The genes are TRBV6-1 and TRBJ2-3; tentative D call: TRBD1 (5 bases). The CDR3 loop spans 14 amino acids. V lost 2 bases to trimming and J lost 4 bases, with 10 bases between them. Germline CDR1 is MNHNS and CDR2 is SASEGT. The CDR3 region is CASSEQGPADTQYF. The DNA for the CDR3 is TGTGCCAGCAGTGAACAGGGCCCCGCAGATACGCAGTATTTT.

The chain combines TRBV10-3 with TRBJ2-3; D gene uncertain. The germline CDR1 and CDR2 sequences are ENHRY and SYGVKD. V was cut by 0 bases and J by 6 bases, with 16 bases left in between. The CDR3 has 16 amino acids. CDR3 nucleotides: TGTGCCATCAGTGAGTCTACCGGGTCCCCTCTGGATACGCAGTATTTT. Translating it yields CAISESTGSPLDTQYF.

The chain has TRBV7-2 and TRBJ2-3; a possible D gene is TRBD2 (5 bases). Trimming took 1 base from V and 2 from J, leaving 7 bases between them. The CDR3 runs 14 residues. Germline CDR1 reads SGHTA; CDR2 reads FQGNSA. This CDR3 is CASSLEGLTDTQYF. CDR3 coding DNA: TGTGCCAGCAGCTTAGAAGGACTCACAGATACGCAGTATTTT.

The J gene is TRBJ1-2, the V gene TRBV13; 8 bases map to TRBD1. CDR3 length equals 15 residues. Losses at the gene ends were 0 bases for V and 4 bases for J; bases not matched to a gene: 4. Germline-derived CDR1 and CDR2 are PRHDT and FYEKMQ (reference sequence). CDR3 DNA sequence: TGTGCCAGCAGCTTAGGACAGGGGGTGGTCTATGGCTACACCTTC. Amino acids: CASSLGQGVVYGYTF.

V usage is TRBV4-3 and J usage is TRBJ1-5, with D unresolved. Trimming removed 0 bases from V and 0 bases from J, with 6 bases in between. In germline, CDR1 is LGHNA, CDR2 YSLEER. The CDR3 consists of 15 residues. This CDR3 is CASSQDRYSNQPQHF. CDR3 DNA: TGCGCCAGCAGCCAAGACAGGTATAGCAATCAGCCCCAGCATTTT.

This chain links TRBV6-5 with TRBJ2-4; tentatively, D is TRBD2 (5 bases). The germline CDR1 and CDR2 sequences are MNHEY and SVGAGI. The CDR3 sequence is 15 residues long. Deletions cut 0 bases from V and 8 bases from J, with 14 bases between. The CDR3 loop is CASSYSGVGRDIQYF. The CDR3 nucleotides are TGTGCCAGCAGTTACTCGGGAGTCGGGCGGGACATTCAGTACTTC.

V is TRBV7-9 and J is TRBJ2-7; D remains unclear. CDR1 is SEHNR and CDR2 is FQNEAQ in the germline V gene (reference sequence). This CDR3 has 14 residues. Trimming stripped 5 bases from V and 2 bases from J, with 13 bases between. CDR3 nucleotide sequence: TGTGCCAGCAGCATCTTCAGCACTACCTACGAGCAGTACTTC. Translated, it gives CASSIFSTTYEQYF.

The chain has TRBV10-3 and TRBJ2-7; perhaps TRBD1 as D (5 bases). The CDR3 consists of 14 residues. V lost 4 bases to trimming and J lost 3 bases, with 13 bases between them. Germline V gene sequence: CDR1 ENHRY, CDR2 SYGVKD. The CDR3 DNA sequence: TGTGCCATCAGTGCAAACCCTCAGGGCTACGAGCAGTACTTC. It codes for CAISANPQGYEQYF.